Below, 20 T cell receptor beta chains from the same sample are listed, as sequenced in a study of blood T cell repertoires in COVID-19. The protocol was immunoSEQ multiplex PCR, while the TCRdb copy is restricted to in-frame clones and leaves out a portion. Seen here are about 280,000 clones, approximately 78% observed once, and the top ten hold 5%. Source material: PBMCs or T cells enriched from blood (not recorded which). The receptors were gathered from a man aged 35 to 55 who had been exposed to COVID-19.

The rearrangement links TRBV11-2 to TRBJ2-3; the match to TRBD2 covers 8 bases. Germline V gene data show CDR1 as SGHAT and CDR2 as FQNNGV. With 3 bases clipped from V and 0 bases from J, the junction kept 5 bases outside the gene matches. The CDR3 is 16 residues long. The chain's CDR3 is CASSFKASGSTDTQYF. CDR3 coding DNA: TGTGCCAGCAGCTTCAAGGCTAGCGGGAGCACAGATACGCAGTATTTT. Full variable domain (remainder filled in from reference TRBV11-2 and TRBJ2-3): EAGVAQSPRYKIIEKRQSVAFWCNPISGHATLYWYQQILGQGPKLLIQFQNNGVVDDSQLPKDRFSAERLKGVDSTLKIQPAKLEDSAVYLCASSFKASGSTDTQYFGPGTRLTVL.

This clone has only a few counts. J is TRBJ1-4 and V is TRBV18, with TRBD1 matching over 9 bases. CDR3 size: 15 residues. The germline V gene has CDR1 KGHSH and CDR2 LQKENI. V lost 3 bases and J lost 8; bases outside the gene matches: 7. The CDR3 region has the DNA TGTGCCAGCTCACCTTACAGGGGGCGGACCGAAAAACTGTTTTTT. Translating it yields CASSPYRGRTEKLFF.

J is TRBJ1-5 and V is TRBV13; unclear D gene. CDR3 size: 13 residues. Trimming took 3 bases from V and 9 from J, leaving 12 bases between them. Germline CDR1 PRHDT, CDR2 FYEKMQ (reference sequence). CDR3 coding DNA: TGTGCCAGCAGCTTCCGCCGCGATCGGCCCCAGCATTTT. Translating it yields CASSFRRDRPQHF.

The chain combines TRBV6-5 with TRBJ2-1, with 7 bases that match TRBD2. The trim removed 8 bases at V and 7 bases at J, leaving 14 bases unmatched. CDR1 is MNHEY and CDR2 is SVGAGI in the germline V gene. The CDR3 is made up of 15 amino acids. This chain's CDR3 is CASALGGSEQNEQFF. CDR3 DNA: TGTGCCAGCGCATTAGGCGGGAGTGAACAGAATGAGCAGTTCTTC.

The V gene is TRBV6-5, the J gene TRBJ1-5; TRBD1 agrees at 7 bases. The germline V gene has CDR1 MNHEY and CDR2 SVGAGI. CDR3 length equals 14 residues. The J segment lost 3 bases and the V segment lost 6 bases, leaving 5 bases of the junction unmatched. CDR3 nucleotide sequence: TGTGCCAGCAGACCGGGACAGTCCAATCAGCCCCAGCATTTT. Protein: CASRPGQSNQPQHF.

The chain couples TRBV7-2 to TRBJ2-2; tentatively, D is TRBD2 (7 bases). Between the trimmed V and J ends, which lost 7 bases and 2 bases, there was a span of 17 bases. From germline, CDR1 is SGHTA and CDR2 FQGNSA. CDR3 length equals 16 residues. CDR3 nucleotide sequence: TGTGCCAGCAACCCCCTCGGGGGGCCTAACACCGGGGAGCTGTTTTTT. Protein product: CASNPLGGPNTGELFF.

The rearrangement joins TRBV9 to TRBJ2-5, with 8 bases fitting TRBD1. The CDR3 is 15 residues long. J was trimmed by 4 bases and V by 3 bases; bases with no gene match: 8. Germline V CDR1 and CDR2: SGDLS, YYNGEE. In DNA, the CDR3 is TGTGCCAGCAGCGCGACAGGGGACGGGGCAGAGACCCAGTACTTC. Translated, it gives CASSATGDGAETQYF. Full variable domain (remainder filled in from reference TRBV9 and TRBJ2-5): DSGVTQTPKHLITATGQRVTLRCSPRSGDLSVYWYQQSLDQGLQFLIQYYNGEERAKGNILERFSAQQFPDLHSELNLSSLELGDSALYFCASSATGDGAETQYFGPGTRLLVL.

J is TRBJ2-1 and V is TRBV7-2; D may be TRBD2 (5 bases). Germline assignment: CDR1 SGHTA and CDR2 FQGNSA. V lost 9 bases and J lost 3, with 18 bases in between. The CDR3 contains 15 residues. CDR3 region: CASRVREGLYNEQFF. CDR3 coding DNA: TGTGCCAGTAGAGTCCGGGAAGGTCTCTACAATGAGCAGTTCTTC.

The V call is TRBV19, the J call TRBJ2-7; tentatively, D is TRBD2 (5 bases). CDR3 length: 14 residues. Germline assignment: CDR1 LNHDA and CDR2 SQIVND (reference sequence). Trimming took 4 bases from V and 0 from J, leaving 10 bases between them. CDR3 region: CASSTPGLSYEQYF. For the CDR3, the DNA is TGTGCCAGTAGTACCCCAGGACTCTCCTACGAGCAGTACTTC.

This clone has ten or more counts. The chain uses TRBV5-5 and TRBJ1-1; 7 bases match TRBD1. From germline, CDR1 is SGHKS and CDR2 YYEKEE (reference sequence). The CDR3 sequence is 13 residues long. Losses at the gene ends were 4 bases for V and 7 bases for J; bases not matched to a gene: 7. The chain's CDR3 is CASSRDRNHEAFF. In nucleotides, the CDR3 is TGTGCCAGCAGCAGGGACAGAAACCATGAAGCTTTCTTT.

This chain joins TRBV12-5 and TRBJ2-2; D unclear. The ends were cut back, 7 bases at V and 7 bases at J, with 16 bases in the middle. Looked up from germline, CDR1 is LGHNT and CDR2 is FRNRAP. This CDR3 comprises 14 residues. CDR3 DNA: TGTGCTAGTGCCGACTCCGGCCGCTTCGGGGAGCTGTTTTTT. This sequence encodes CASADSGRFGELFF.

This clone has a handful of counts. The chain recombines TRBV12-5 with TRBJ1-3, with D possibly matching TRBD1 (5 bases). The CDR3 spans 17 residues. Trimming shortened V by 10 bases and J by 0 bases, and 22 bases separated the two germline ends. The germline V gene has CDR1 LGHNT and CDR2 FRNRAP. DNA for the CDR3: TGTGCTACACGACCTAGTGGGGCTTCGAGCTCTGGAAACACCATATATTTT. Its protein product is CATRPSGASSSGNTIYF. Variable domain in full (rest from reference TRBV12-5 and TRBJ1-3): DARVTQTPRHKVTEMGQEVTMRCQPILGHNTVFWYRQTMMQGLELLAYFRNRAPLDDSGMPKDRFSAEMPDATLATLKIQPSEPRDSAVYFCATRPSGASSSGNTIYFGEGSWLTVV.

J is TRBJ2-7 and V is TRBV5-4, with D tentatively TRBD1 (5 bases). CDR3 size: 13 residues. V was trimmed by 0 bases and J by 5 bases, leaving 9 bases between them. Germline CDR1 and CDR2: SGHNT and YYREEE (reference sequence). CDR3 amino acids: CASSLAGNHEQYF. CDR3 DNA sequence: TGTGCCAGCAGCTTGGCAGGGAACCACGAGCAGTACTTC.

V gene TRBV11-2 combines with J gene TRBJ2-4; possible D gene TRBD2, 5 bases. CDR3 size: 14 residues. V gave up 4 bases and J gave up 15 bases, with 22 bases separating them. Germline CDR1 reads SGHAT; CDR2 reads FQNNGV. Written as DNA, the CDR3 is TGTGCCAGCAGCTCTACTTCCGGGATCGCACCGGGGTACTTC. The encoded protein is CASSSTSGIAPGYF.

J is TRBJ1-6 and V is TRBV6-5; unclear D gene. The V and J ends lost 7 bases and 7 bases respectively, with 11 bases between them. Germline CDR1 is MNHEY and CDR2 is SVGAGI. This CDR3 comprises 13 residues. The CDR3 is CASKRESNSPLHF. CDR3 DNA sequence: TGTGCCAGCAAGCGGGAAAGCAATTCACCCCTCCACTTT.

This clone was observed a handful of times. The chain joins TRBV28 to TRBJ1-1; 7 bases align to TRBD1. The V segment lost 5 bases and the J segment 6 bases; nucleotides outside the gene matches: 3. The CDR3 contains 12 residues. CDR1 is MDHEN, CDR2 SYDVKM, per germline. The CDR3 is CASSLTGAEAFF. The CDR3, as DNA: TGTGCCAGCAGTCTCACAGGGGCTGAAGCTTTCTTT.

Remarks on this clone: This specimen includes other DNA sequences encoding the same CDR3. The V call is TRBV3-1 (or the pseudogene TRBV3-2), the J call TRBJ2-7; the D gene is possibly TRBD2 (5 bases). CDR3 length: 12 amino acids. Trimming pared 4 bases from V and 4 bases from J, leaving 8 bases between. Germline V gene sequence: CDR1 LGHDT, CDR2 YNNKEL (reference sequence). Here the CDR3 DNA reads TGTGCCAGCAGCCCTTCGGGATACGAGCAGTACTTC. Protein product: CASSPSGYEQYF.

This clone was seen a handful of times. The chain couples TRBV5-5 to TRBJ1-3; 11 bases align to TRBD1. The CDR3 has 16 amino acids. Germline CDR1 and CDR2: SGHKS and YYEKEE (reference sequence). V was pared by 1 base and J by 3 bases, with 3 bases of the junction left unmatched. In nucleotides, the CDR3 is TGTGCCAGCAGCTTGTGGACAGGGGGCAGTGGAAACACCATATATTTT. Protein product: CASSLWTGGSGNTIYF.

The chain uses TRBV29-1 and TRBJ1-2, with D possibly being TRBD1 (5 bases). The CDR3 is made up of 13 amino acids. Deletions cut 7 bases from V and 5 bases from J, with 17 bases between. The germline V gene has CDR1 SQVTM and CDR2 ANQGSEA. DNA of the CDR3: TGCAGCGCTCGCTTAGGGGTTGCTTATGGCTACACCTTC. It encodes CSARLGVAYGYTF.

This chain uses TRBV11-2 with TRBJ1-1, with D possibly TRBD1 on 6 matching bases. CDR3 length equals 13 residues. The germline V gene has CDR1 SGHAT and CDR2 FQNNGV. The V end was cut by 4 bases, the J end by 4 bases, with 10 bases between. This chain's CDR3 is CASSSQGGTEAFF. CDR3 sequence (DNA): TGTGCCAGCAGCTCACAGGGCGGCACTGAAGCTTTCTTT.